The source of this T cell receptor (beta chain) is a study of molecular identifiers for immune sequencing clone quantification. Naive CD8 libraries were made from 20,000 to 1,000,000 sorted cells, and they used 10%, 30% or 50% RNA. The CDR3 covers 18 residues. Trimming at V came to 4 bases and at J to 1 base, leaving 9 bases not matched to a gene. CDR1 and CDR2 (germline): MGHRA, YSYEKL. TCRdb redid the calling of the PCR reads with MiXCR, one entry per CDR3 protein. The sample includes about 100,000 distinct CDR3 sequences, around 30% of them seen just once. This clonotype has only a few counts. The receptor's source is a human donor in good health. Some libraries in this study had Jurkat cell RNA spiked in. This rearrangement joins TRBV4-1 to TRBJ2-2, with 10 bases lining up with TRBD2. Sequences were obtained from naive CD8+ T cells from blood, with Jurkat cell RNA spiked in. Subset meaning: FACS-sorted CD8+CD4-CCR7+CD45RA+ naive T cells. The CDR3 region is CASSRRALAGENTGELFF. CDR3 nucleotide sequence: TGCGCCAGCAGCCGCAGGGCGCTAGCGGGAGAGAACACCGGGGAGCTGTTTTTT.